One and the same sample provided the 16 T cell receptor beta chains below, sequenced in a study of T cell responses to AZD1222 COVID-19 vaccine. Repertoires were generated with immunoSEQ multiplex PCR, while TCRdb's copy carries only in-frame clones and drops some. The table shows some 90,000 clones, with around 90% occurring only once. The sample consisted of peripheral blood, taken 28 days after the second AZD1222 dose. Source of these receptors: an adult who received the AZD1222 COVID-19 vaccine.

This sequence joins TRBV14 and TRBJ1-6, with D possibly being TRBD1 (5 bases). CDR3 length: 14 residues. The V gene lost 1 base and the J gene lost 4 bases, with 5 bases spanning the gap. From germline, CDR1 is SGHDN and CDR2 FVKESK. CDR3 bases: TGTGCCAGCAGCCAAGGACAGTATAATTCACCCCTCCACTTT. Its protein product is CASSQGQYNSPLHF.

V and J are TRBV13 and TRBJ1-2; D gene uncertain. Germline V CDR1 and CDR2: PRHDT, FYEKMQ (reference sequence). Trimming stripped 0 bases from V and 4 bases from J, with 12 bases between. The CDR3 totals 15 residues. This CDR3 reads CASSLGAGSGYGYTF. The DNA for the CDR3 is TGTGCCAGCAGCTTAGGGGCGGGATCCGGCTATGGCTACACCTTC. Complete variable domain (other parts from reference TRBV13 and TRBJ1-2): AAGVIQSPRHLIKEKRETATLKCYPIPRHDTVYWYQQGPGQDPQFLISFYEKMQSDKGSIPDRFSAQQFSDYHSELNMSSLELGDSALYFCASSLGAGSGYGYTFGSGTRLTVV.

The table lists this clone with a few counts. This sequence joins TRBV7-9 and TRBJ2-6, with 7 bases that match TRBD2. After removal of 2 bases from V and 0 bases from J, the junction contained 4 bases not matched to a gene. The CDR3 extends over 17 amino acids. Germline V lookup: CDR1 SEHNR, CDR2 FQNEAQ (reference sequence). CDR3 in amino acids: CASSLIAGRSGANVLTF. The CDR3 nucleotides read TGTGCCAGCAGCTTAATAGCGGGCCGCTCTGGGGCCAACGTCCTGACTTTC.

This chain uses TRBV2 with TRBJ1-6; D might be TRBD1 (6 bases). Germline-derived CDR1 and CDR2 are SNHLY and FYNNEI. This CDR3 has 15 residues. The V end lost 4 bases, the J end lost 9 bases, and 16 bases lay between the germline ends. CDR3 bases: TGTGCCAGCAGTGTCATACAGGGCTTCAGTTCACCCCTCCACTTT. This translates into CASSVIQGFSSPLHF.

J is TRBJ1-1 and V is TRBV6-5; no clear D gene. V shed 0 bases and J shed 5 bases, with 13 bases lying between them. Germline-derived CDR1 and CDR2 are MNHEY and SVGAGI. The CDR3 contains 15 residues. As DNA, the CDR3 is TGTGCCAGCAGTTACTCGGGAACCCTCCAAACTGAAGCTTTCTTT. Translation gives CASSYSGTLQTEAFF.

The V gene is TRBV15, the J gene TRBJ1-2; D perhaps matches TRBD1 (6 bases). Germline V gene data show CDR1 as LNHNV and CDR2 as YYDKDF (reference sequence). CDR3 length equals 18 residues. The V and J ends lost 5 bases and 8 bases respectively, with 30 bases between them. CDR3 coding DNA: TGTGCCACCAGCGACAACCTTGACCCCCTCGCCGGGGGCGCGGGCTACACCTTC. It codes for CATSDNLDPLAGGAGYTF.

The gene calls are TRBV7-9 and TRBJ1-1; no firm D call. Trimming shortened V by 1 base and J by 0 bases, and 9 bases separated the two germline ends. Germline CDR1 is SEHNR and CDR2 is FQNEAQ (reference sequence). This CDR3 comprises 15 residues. CDR3 region: CASSLGGQMNTEAFF. In DNA form, the CDR3 reads TGTGCCAGCAGCTTAGGGGGTCAGATGAACACTGAAGCTTTCTTT.

The chain uses TRBV3-1 (or the pseudogene TRBV3-2) and TRBJ1-2; a weak D match, TRBD1 (6 bases). Looked up from germline, CDR1 is LGHDT and CDR2 is YNNKEL (reference sequence). The CDR3 loop spans 15 amino acids. Trimming shortened V by 2 bases and J by 6 bases, and 16 bases separated the two germline ends. For the CDR3, the DNA is TGTGCCAGCAGCCAAAACGTCGGGGGCGGGGATGGCTACACCTTC. This translates into CASSQNVGGGDGYTF.

The rearrangement uses TRBV11-2 and TRBJ1-2, with D maybe TRBD1 (6 bases). The V gene's germline CDR1 is SGHAT and CDR2 FQNNGV. Trimming left V 1 base short and J 2 bases short, with 8 bases between. This CDR3 is 14 amino acids long. The CDR3 DNA reads TGTGCCAGCAGCTTAGGTACAGGGAACTATGGCTACACCTTC. Amino acid sequence: CASSLGTGNYGYTF.

This clone was picked up one time. The V gene is TRBV7-9, the J gene TRBJ1-6; 8 nucleotides match TRBD1. This CDR3 is 15 amino acids long. The V segment lost 1 base and the J segment 8 bases; nucleotides outside the gene matches: 4. Per the germline V gene, CDR1 is SEHNR and CDR2 is FQNEAQ (reference sequence). CDR3 sequence: CASSLGGQDYSPLHF. CDR3 bases: TGTGCCAGCAGCTTAGGGGGACAGGACTATTCACCCCTCCACTTT.

This rearrangement joins TRBV5-4 to TRBJ2-5; D may correspond to TRBD1 or TRBD2 (5 bases each). Trimming took off 2 bases at V and 3 bases at J, with 14 bases between the two ends. This CDR3 spans 15 amino acids. The V gene's germline CDR1 is SGHNT and CDR2 YYREEE (reference sequence). The DNA for the CDR3 is TGTGCCAGCAGCTTTTATAGGGGAGTGGAAGAGACCCAGTACTTC. Protein: CASSFYRGVEETQYF.

The rearrangement links TRBV9 to TRBJ2-7, with TRBD1 as a possible D gene (6 bases). CDR1 SGDLS and CDR2 YYNGEE come from the germline V gene. V was cut by 5 bases and J by 2 bases, with 20 bases left in between. This CDR3 region has 16 residues. This CDR3 reads CASSPTGTRSTYEQYF. The DNA for the CDR3 is TGTGCCAGCAGTCCTACCGGGACAAGGTCCACCTACGAGCAGTACTTC.

This clone was observed a single time. This chain joins TRBV14 and TRBJ2-1; D is perhaps TRBD1 (6 bases). The CDR3 is 15 residues long. CDR1 is SGHDN, CDR2 FVKESK, per germline. V lost 1 base and J 0 bases, leaving 7 bases between the germline ends. For the CDR3, the DNA is TGTGCCAGCAGCCAAGGGGGGCCCTCCTACAATGAGCAGTTCTTC. Translating gives CASSQGGPSYNEQFF.

The CDR3 DNA is TGTGCCAGCAGCTTCCAACCCAGCGGATCGAACACCGGGGAGCTGTTTTTT. This translates into CASSFQPSGSNTGELFF. This chain uses TRBV7-3 with TRBJ2-2, with a possible D match to TRBD2 (5 bases). Per the germline V gene, CDR1 is SGHTA and CDR2 is FQGTGA. V was shortened by 3 bases and J by 0 bases, with 14 bases between the two germline ends. The CDR3 is 17 residues long.

This clone was found a few times. The chain employs TRBV10-2 and TRBJ1-1; D may be TRBD1 (5 bases). The CDR3 totals 13 residues. The V end was cut by 10 bases, the J end by 0 bases, with 12 bases between. Germline values: CDR1 WSHSY, CDR2 SAAADI. This CDR3 is CATLTALNTEAFF. CDR3 in DNA: TGCGCCACCTTGACAGCCCTGAACACTGAAGCTTTCTTT.

The chain uses TRBV10-2 and TRBJ1-2; no reliable D call. This CDR3 is 11 amino acids long. V lost 6 bases to trimming and J lost 4 bases, with 6 bases between them. Germline CDR1 reads WSHSY; CDR2 reads SAAADI. CDR3 amino acids: CASRQSYGYTF. For the CDR3, the DNA is TGCGCCAGCAGACAGAGCTATGGCTACACCTTC.